This TCR beta chain was sequenced in a study of patients and donors after allogeneic stem cell transplantation. Using its own MiXCR run on the RT-PCR reads, TCRdb lists one record per CDR3 protein. This sample has some 200,000 distinct CDR3 sequences, with about 40% found just once. CDR1 is DFQATT, CDR2 SNEGSKA, per germline (reference sequence). There are 13 residues in the CDR3. Trimming stripped 3 bases from V and 1 base from J, with 9 bases between. This clonotype has more than one count but fewer than ten. The origin of this receptor is a human donor who was either an allogeneic HSCT recipient or a stem cell or donor lymphocyte infusion donor (not recorded which). It is not recorded whose cells these are; they may come from a transplant donor. The chain joins TRBV20-1 to TRBJ1-1; a possible D gene is TRBD1 (5 bases). Specimen: blood, either unsorted or a sorted T cell fraction (not recorded which). This CDR3 reads CSASGTKNTEAFF. The CDR3 coding sequence is TGCAGTGCTAGTGGGACGAAGAACACTGAAGCTTTCTTT.